The next 7 T cell receptor beta chains were all read from a single sample in a study of T-cell memory formation after mild COVID-19. Using its own MiXCR run on the 5' RACE reads, TCRdb lists one record per CDR3 protein. The sample lists around 530,000 distinct CDR3 sequences; about 20% were seen once. Sequenced: PBMCs or a T cell subset sorted from them (not recorded which). These receptors were obtained from an adult woman who had mild COVID-19 (a few samples of this study predate the infection). Cell type and time point are not known.

This clonotype was observed a single time. No conserved phenylalanine or tryptophan is present at the end of the CDR3, so a read error is the likely explanation. The gene calls are TRBV6-5 and TRBJ2-5; TRBD2 aligns across 8 bases. This CDR3 comprises 15 residues. J was trimmed by 4 bases and V by 4 bases; bases with no gene match: 8. The germline gives CDR1 MNHEY, CDR2 SVGAGI. CDR3 sequence reads: CASSSTAGVPETQYL. CDR3 DNA: TGTGCCAGCAGTTCGACAGCGGGAGTTCCAGAGACCCAGTACTTA.

This clonotype was detected a few times. This chain connects TRBV29-1 to TRBJ1-5, with D unclear. Germline loops: CDR1 SQVTM, CDR2 ANQGSEA. This CDR3 has 13 amino acids. V shed 4 bases and J shed 0 bases, with 7 bases lying between them. The DNA of the CDR3 is TGCAGCGTTGGCAGAGATAGCAATCAGCCCCAGCATTTT. This codes for CSVGRDSNQPQHF.

The chain recombines TRBV21-1 with TRBJ2-5; the table's D call of TRBD1 was not tested on the DNA. TRBV21-1 is classified as a pseudogene. CDR3 length equals 12 residues. The CDR3 here is CAGGQHPRAQYF. CDR3 in DNA: TGTGCCGGGGGACAACATCCTCGGGCCCAGTACTTC.

This clonotype showed up just a few times. The chain has TRBV5-5 and TRBJ2-7; 12 nucleotides line up with TRBD2. This CDR3 has 15 residues. V lost 5 bases to trimming and J lost 6 bases; unmatched junction nucleotides: 9. From germline, CDR1 is SGHKS and CDR2 YYEKEE (reference sequence). The CDR3: CASSLVGTSGFEQYF. The CDR3 nucleotides read TGTGCCAGCAGTCTGGTTGGGACTAGCGGGTTCGAGCAGTACTTC.

The V call is TRBV7-8, the J call TRBJ2-3, with D possibly matching TRBD2 (5 bases). The CDR3 spans 16 residues. V lost 2 bases and J lost 0, with 12 bases in between. Per the germline V gene, CDR1 is SGHVS and CDR2 is FQNEAQ. In DNA form, the CDR3 reads TGTGCCAGCAGCTTATTAAGCGGTATCAGCACAGATACGCAGTATTTT. Its translation: CASSLLSGISTDTQYF.

This clonotype was seen a handful of times. The gene calls are TRBV5-4 and TRBJ2-1, with TRBD2 matching 8 bases. With V trimmed by 3 bases and J by 6 bases, 11 bases remained unmatched. The CDR3 runs to 16 residues. Germline V gene lookup returns CDR1 SGHNT and CDR2 YYREEE (reference sequence). CDR3 in amino acids: CASSSTREGYPNEQFF. The CDR3 DNA sequence: TGTGCCAGCAGCTCCACACGGGAGGGATATCCCAATGAGCAGTTCTTC.

This clonotype appeared a few times. The chain is built from TRBV24-1 and TRBJ2-2; 7 bases map to TRBD1. This CDR3 contains 15 residues. CDR1 and CDR2 from the germline V gene are KGHDR and SFDVKD. J gave up 5 bases and V 4 bases, and 6 bases lay outside the gene matches. CDR3 sequence reads: CATSDLRQGTGELFF. The DNA for the CDR3 is TGTGCCACCAGTGACCTTCGACAGGGAACCGGGGAGCTGTTTTTT.